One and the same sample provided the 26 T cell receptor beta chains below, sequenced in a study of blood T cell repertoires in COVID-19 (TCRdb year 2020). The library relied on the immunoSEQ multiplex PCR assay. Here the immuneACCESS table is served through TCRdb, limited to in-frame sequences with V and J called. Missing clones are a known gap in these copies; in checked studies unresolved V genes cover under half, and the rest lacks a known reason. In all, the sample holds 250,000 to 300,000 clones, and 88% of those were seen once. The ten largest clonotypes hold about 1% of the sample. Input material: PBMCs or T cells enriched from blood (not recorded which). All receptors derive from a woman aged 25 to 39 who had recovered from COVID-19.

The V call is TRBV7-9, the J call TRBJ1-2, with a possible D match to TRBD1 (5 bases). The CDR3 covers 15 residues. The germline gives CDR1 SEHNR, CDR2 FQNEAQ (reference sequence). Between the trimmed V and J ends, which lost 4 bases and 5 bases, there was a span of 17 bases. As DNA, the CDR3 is TGTGCCAGCAGCTCAGGACACCTCCCACTTTATGGCTACACCTTC. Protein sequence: CASSSGHLPLYGYTF.

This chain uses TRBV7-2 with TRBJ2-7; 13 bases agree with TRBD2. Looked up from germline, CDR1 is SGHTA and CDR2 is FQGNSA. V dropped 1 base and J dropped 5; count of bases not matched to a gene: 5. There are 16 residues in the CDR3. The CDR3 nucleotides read TGTGCCAGCAGCTTAGGGGGACTAGCGGGGATGGACGAGCAGTACTTC. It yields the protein CASSLGGLAGMDEQYF.

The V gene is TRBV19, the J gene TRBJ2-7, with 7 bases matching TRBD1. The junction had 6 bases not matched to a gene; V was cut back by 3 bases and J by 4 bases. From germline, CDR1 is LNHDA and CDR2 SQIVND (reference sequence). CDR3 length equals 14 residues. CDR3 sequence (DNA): TGTGCCAGTAGTATCCGGGACAGACAGTACGAGCAGTACTTC. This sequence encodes CASSIRDRQYEQYF.

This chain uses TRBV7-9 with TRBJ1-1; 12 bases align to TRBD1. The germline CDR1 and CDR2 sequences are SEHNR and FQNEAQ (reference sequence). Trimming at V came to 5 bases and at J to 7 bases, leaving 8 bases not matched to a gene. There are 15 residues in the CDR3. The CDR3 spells CASSLPGQGAHEAFF. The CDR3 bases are TGTGCCAGCAGCCTACCGGGACAGGGGGCCCATGAAGCTTTCTTT.

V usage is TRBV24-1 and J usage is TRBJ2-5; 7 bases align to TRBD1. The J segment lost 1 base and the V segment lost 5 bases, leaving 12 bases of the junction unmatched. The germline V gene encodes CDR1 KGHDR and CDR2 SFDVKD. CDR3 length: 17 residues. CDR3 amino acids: CATSAGLRGTVQETQYF. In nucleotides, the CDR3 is TGTGCCACCAGTGCCGGACTGAGAGGGACAGTCCAAGAGACCCAGTACTTC.

Here the CDR3 DNA reads TGTGCCAGCCTTCCGGGGCCAGGGGACGAGCAGTACTTC. It specifies CASLPGPGDEQYF. The chain couples TRBV28 to TRBJ2-7; the D gene is possibly TRBD1 (6 bases). Looked up from germline, CDR1 is MDHEN and CDR2 is SYDVKM. Trimming shortened V by 8 bases and J by 5 bases, and 16 bases separated the two germline ends. The CDR3 is 13 residues long.

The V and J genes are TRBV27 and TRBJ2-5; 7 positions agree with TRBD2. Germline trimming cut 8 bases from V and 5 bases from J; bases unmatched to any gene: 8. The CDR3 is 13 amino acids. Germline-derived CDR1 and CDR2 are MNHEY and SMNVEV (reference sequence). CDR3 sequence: CASGAGEGETQYF. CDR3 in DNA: TGTGCCAGCGGGGCGGGAGAGGGGGAGACCCAGTACTTC.

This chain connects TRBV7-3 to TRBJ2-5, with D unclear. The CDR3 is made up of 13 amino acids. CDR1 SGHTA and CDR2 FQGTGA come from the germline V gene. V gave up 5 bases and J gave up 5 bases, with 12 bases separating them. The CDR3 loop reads CASSPGSGETQYF. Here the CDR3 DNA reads TGTGCCAGCAGCCCCGGCTCCGGGGAGACCCAGTACTTC.

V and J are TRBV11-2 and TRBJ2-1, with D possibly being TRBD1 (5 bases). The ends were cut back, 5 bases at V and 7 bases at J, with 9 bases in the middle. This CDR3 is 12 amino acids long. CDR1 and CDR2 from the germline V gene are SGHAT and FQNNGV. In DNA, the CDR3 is TGTGCCAGCAGCCCCCAGGGAAATGAGCAGTTCTTC. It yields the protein CASSPQGNEQFF.

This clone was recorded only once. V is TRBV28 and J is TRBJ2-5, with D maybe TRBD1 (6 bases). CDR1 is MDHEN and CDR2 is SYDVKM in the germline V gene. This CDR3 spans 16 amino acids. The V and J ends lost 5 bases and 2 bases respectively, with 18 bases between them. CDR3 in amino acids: CASSPLGRGIQETQYF. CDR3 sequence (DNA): TGTGCCAGCAGTCCGCTAGGCAGGGGTATACAAGAGACCCAGTACTTC.

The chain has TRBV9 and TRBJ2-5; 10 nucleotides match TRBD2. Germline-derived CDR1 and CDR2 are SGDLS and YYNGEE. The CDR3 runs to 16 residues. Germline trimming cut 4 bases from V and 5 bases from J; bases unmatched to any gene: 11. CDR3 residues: CASSPNRGLASETQYF. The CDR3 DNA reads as TGTGCCAGCAGCCCGAATAGGGGACTAGCGAGCGAGACCCAGTACTTC. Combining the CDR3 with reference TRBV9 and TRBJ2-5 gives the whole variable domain DSGVTQTPKHLITATGQRVTLRCSPRSGDLSVYWYQQSLDQGLQFLIQYYNGEERAKGNILERFSAQQFPDLHSELNLSSLELGDSALYFCASSPNRGLASETQYFGPGTRLLVL.

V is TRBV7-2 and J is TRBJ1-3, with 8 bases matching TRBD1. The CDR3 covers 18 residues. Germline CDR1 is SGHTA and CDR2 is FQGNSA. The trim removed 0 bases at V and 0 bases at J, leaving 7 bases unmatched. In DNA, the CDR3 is TGTGCCAGCAGCTTAGCCCGGGACAGGTCGGCCTCTGGAAACACCATATATTTT. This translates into CASSLARDRSASGNTIYF.

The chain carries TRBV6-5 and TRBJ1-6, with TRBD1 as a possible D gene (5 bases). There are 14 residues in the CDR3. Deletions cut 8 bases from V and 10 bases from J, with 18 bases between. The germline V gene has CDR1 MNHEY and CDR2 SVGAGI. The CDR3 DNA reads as TGTGCCAGCTGGAGGGGCGTCTTGGGATCACCCCTCCACTTT. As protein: CASWRGVLGSPLHF.

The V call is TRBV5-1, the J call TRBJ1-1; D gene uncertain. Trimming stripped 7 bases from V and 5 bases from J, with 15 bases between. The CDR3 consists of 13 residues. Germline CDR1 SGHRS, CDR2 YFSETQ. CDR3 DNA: TGCGCCAGCTTCGGGGAGGTAGTTACTGAAGCTTTCTTT. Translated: CASFGEVVTEAFF.

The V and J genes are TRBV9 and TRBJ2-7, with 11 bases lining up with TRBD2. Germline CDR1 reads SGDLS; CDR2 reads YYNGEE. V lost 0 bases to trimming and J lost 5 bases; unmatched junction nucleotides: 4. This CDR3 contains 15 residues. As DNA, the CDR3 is TGTGCCAGCAGCGTAGGGACTAGCGGGCTCGACGAGCAGTACTTC. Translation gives CASSVGTSGLDEQYF.

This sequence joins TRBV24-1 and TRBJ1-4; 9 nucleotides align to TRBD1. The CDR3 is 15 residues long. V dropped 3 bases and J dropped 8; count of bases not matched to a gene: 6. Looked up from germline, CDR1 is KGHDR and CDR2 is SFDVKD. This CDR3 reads CATSDTGTGNEKLFF. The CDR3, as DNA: TGTGCCACCAGTGATACCGGGACAGGGAACGAAAAACTGTTTTTT.

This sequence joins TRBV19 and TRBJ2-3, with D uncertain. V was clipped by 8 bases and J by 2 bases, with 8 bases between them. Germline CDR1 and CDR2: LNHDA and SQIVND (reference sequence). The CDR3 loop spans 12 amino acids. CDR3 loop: CASGPPTDTQYF. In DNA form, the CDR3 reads TGTGCCAGTGGGCCGCCCACAGATACGCAGTATTTT.

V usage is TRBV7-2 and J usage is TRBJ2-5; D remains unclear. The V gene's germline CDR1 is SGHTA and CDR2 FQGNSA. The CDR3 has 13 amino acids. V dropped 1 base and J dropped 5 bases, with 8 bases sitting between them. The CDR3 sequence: CASSLVFQETQYF. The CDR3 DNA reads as TGTGCCAGCAGCTTAGTATTCCAGGAGACCCAGTACTTC.

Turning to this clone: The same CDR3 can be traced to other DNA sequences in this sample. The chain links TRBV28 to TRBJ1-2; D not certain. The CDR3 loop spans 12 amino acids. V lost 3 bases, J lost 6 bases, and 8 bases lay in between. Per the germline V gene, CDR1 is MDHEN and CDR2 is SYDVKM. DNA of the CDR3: TGTGCCAGCAGTTTGTCGACACATGGCTACACCTTC. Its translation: CASSLSTHGYTF.

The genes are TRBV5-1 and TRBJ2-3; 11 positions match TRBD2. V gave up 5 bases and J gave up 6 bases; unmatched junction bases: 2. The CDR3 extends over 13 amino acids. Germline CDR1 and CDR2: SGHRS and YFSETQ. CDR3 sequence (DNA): TGCGCCAGCAGGACTAGCGGGAAGGATACGCAGTATTTT. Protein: CASRTSGKDTQYF.

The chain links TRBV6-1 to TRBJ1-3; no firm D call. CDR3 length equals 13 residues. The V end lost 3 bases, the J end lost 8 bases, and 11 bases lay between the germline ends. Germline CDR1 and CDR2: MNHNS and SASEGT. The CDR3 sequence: CASSEIIGDTIYF. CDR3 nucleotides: TGTGCCAGCAGTGAGATAATCGGTGACACCATATATTTT.

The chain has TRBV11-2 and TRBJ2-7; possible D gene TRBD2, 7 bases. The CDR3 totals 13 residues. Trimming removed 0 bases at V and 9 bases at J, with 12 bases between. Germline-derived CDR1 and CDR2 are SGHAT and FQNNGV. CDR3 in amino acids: CASSLDLGGAQYF. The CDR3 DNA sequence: TGTGCCAGCAGCTTAGATCTGGGGGGGGCGCAGTACTTC.

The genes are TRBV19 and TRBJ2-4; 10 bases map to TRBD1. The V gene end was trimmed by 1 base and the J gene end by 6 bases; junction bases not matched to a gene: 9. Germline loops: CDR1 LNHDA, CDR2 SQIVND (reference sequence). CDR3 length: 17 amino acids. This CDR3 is CASSIVGTGVWGNIQYF. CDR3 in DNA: TGTGCCAGTAGTATAGTAGGGACAGGGGTGTGGGGAAACATTCAGTACTTC.

Here the CDR3 DNA reads TGTGCCTGGACTCTACGACAGGGGACAGGAAACACCATATATTTT. It yields the protein CAWTLRQGTGNTIYF. The chain links TRBV30 to TRBJ1-3, with 8 positions matching TRBD1. V was clipped by 4 bases and J by 4 bases; unmatched bases: 9. Germline-derived CDR1 and CDR2 are GTSNPN and SVGIG (reference sequence). This CDR3 spans 15 amino acids.

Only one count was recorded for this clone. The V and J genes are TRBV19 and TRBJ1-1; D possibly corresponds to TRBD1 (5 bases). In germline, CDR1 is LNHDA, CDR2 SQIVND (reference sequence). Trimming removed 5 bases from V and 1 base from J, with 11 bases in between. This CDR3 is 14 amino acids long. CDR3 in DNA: TGTGCCAGTAGTTTTCAGGGCTCGAACACTGAAGCTTTCTTT. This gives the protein CASSFQGSNTEAFF.

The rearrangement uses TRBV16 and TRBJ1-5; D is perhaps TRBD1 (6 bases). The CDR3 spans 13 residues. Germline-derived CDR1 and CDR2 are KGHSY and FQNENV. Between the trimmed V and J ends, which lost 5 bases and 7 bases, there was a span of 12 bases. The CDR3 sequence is CASSFLGAQPQHF. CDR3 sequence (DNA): TGTGCCAGCAGCTTTCTGGGGGCCCAGCCCCAGCATTTT.